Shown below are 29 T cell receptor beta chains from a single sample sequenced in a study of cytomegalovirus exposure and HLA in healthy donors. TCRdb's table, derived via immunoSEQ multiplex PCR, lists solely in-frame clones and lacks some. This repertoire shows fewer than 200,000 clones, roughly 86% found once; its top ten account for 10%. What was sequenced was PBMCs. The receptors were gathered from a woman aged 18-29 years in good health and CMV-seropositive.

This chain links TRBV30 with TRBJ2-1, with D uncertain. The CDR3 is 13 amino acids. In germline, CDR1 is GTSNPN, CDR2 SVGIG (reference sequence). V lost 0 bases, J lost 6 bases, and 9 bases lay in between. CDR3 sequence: CAWSVTLFNEQFF. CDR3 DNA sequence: TGTGCCTGGAGTGTAACCCTATTCAATGAGCAGTTCTTC.

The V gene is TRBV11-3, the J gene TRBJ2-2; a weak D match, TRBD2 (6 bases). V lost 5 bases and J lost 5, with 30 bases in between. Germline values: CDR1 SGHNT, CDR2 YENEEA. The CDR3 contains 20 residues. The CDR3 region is CASSPLRWGGERLNTGELFF. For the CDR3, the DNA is TGTGCCAGCAGCCCTCTCCGATGGGGCGGGGAGCGACTAAATACCGGGGAGCTGTTTTTT. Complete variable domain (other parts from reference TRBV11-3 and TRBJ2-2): EAGVVQSPRYKIIEKKQPVAFWCNPISGHNTLYWYLQNLGQGPELLIRYENEEAVDDSQLPKDRFSAERLKGVDSTLKIQPAELGDSAVYLCASSPLRWGGERLNTGELFFGEGSRLTVL.

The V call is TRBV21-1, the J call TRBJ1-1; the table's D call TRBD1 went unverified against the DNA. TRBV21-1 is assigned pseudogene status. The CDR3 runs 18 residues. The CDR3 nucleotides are TGTGCCAGCAGCAGAGGAGGGACAGGGGGGCGCGTATACACTGAAGCTTTCTTT. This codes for CASSRGGTGGRVYTEAFF.

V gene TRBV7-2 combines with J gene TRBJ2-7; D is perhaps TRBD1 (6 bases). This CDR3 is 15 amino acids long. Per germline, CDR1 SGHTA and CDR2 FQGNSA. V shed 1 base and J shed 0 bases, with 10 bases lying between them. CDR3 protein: CASSLEQGRSYEQYF. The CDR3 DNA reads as TGTGCCAGCAGCTTAGAGCAGGGGCGCTCCTACGAGCAGTACTTC.

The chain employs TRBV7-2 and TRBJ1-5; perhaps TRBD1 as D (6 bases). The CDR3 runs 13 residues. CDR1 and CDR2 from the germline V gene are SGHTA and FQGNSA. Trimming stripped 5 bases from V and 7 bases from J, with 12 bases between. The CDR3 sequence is CASSQQGGQPQHF. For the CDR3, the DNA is TGTGCCAGCAGCCAACAGGGAGGGCAGCCCCAGCATTTT. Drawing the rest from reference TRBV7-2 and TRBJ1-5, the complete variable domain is GAGVSQSPSNKVTEKGKDVELRCDPISGHTALYWYRQSLGQGLEFLIYFQGNSAPDKSGLPSDRFSAERTGGSVSTLTIQRTQQEDSAVYLCASSQQGGQPQHFGDGTRLSIL.

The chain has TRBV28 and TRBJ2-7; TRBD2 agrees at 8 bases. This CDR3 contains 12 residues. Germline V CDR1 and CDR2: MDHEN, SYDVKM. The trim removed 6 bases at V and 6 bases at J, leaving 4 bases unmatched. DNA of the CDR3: TGTGCCAGCAGGCCCGGGAGGGGCGAGCAGTACTTC. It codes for CASRPGRGEQYF.

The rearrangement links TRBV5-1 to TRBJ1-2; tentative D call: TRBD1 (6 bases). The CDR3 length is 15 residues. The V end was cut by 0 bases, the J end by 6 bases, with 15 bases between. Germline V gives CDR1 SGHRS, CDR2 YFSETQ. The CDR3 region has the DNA TGCGCCAGCAGCTTGGATGGGACACGCCCGGATGGCTACACCTTC. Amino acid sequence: CASSLDGTRPDGYTF.

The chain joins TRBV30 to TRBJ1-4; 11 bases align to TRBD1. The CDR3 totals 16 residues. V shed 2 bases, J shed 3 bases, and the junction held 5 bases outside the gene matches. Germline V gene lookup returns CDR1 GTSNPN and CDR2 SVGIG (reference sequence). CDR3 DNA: TGTGCCTGGAGTAGGACAGGGGGCGCCGCTAATGAAAAACTGTTTTTT. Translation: CAWSRTGGAANEKLFF. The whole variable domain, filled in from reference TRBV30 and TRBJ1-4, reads SQTIHQWPATLVQPVGSPLSLECTVEGTSNPNLYWYRQAAGRGLQLLFYSVGIGQISSEVPQNLSASRPQDRQFILSSKKLLLSDSGFYLCAWSRTGGAANEKLFFGSGTQLSVL.

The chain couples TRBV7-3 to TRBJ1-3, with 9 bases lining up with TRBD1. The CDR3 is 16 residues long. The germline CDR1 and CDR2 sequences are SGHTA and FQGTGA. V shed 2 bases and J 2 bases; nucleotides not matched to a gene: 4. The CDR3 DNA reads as TGTGCCAGCAGCTTAGAGGGGACAGGGACTGGAAACACCATATATTTT. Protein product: CASSLEGTGTGNTIYF.

The CDR3 DNA reads as TGTGCCAGCATCCGACTAGCGGGAGGGCCGGGCGAGCAGTACTTC. Its protein product is CASIRLAGGPGEQYF. The gene calls are TRBV28 and TRBJ2-7; 14 nucleotides align to TRBD2. Germline CDR1 is MDHEN and CDR2 is SYDVKM. Trimming took 7 bases from V and 6 from J; bases not matched to a gene: 8. The CDR3 has 15 residues.

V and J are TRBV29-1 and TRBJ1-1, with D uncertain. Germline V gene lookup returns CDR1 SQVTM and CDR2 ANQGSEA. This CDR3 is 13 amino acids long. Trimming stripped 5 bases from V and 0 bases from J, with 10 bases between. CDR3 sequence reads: CSVSDNMNTEAFF. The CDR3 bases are TGCAGCGTTAGCGATAACATGAACACTGAAGCTTTCTTT.

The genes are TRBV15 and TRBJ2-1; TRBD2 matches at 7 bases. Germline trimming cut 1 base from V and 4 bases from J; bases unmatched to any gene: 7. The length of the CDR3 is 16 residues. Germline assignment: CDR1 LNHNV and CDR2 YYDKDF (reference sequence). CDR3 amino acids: CATSRVGGGLYNEQFF. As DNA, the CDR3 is TGTGCCACCAGCAGAGTCGGCGGGGGTTTATACAATGAGCAGTTCTTC.

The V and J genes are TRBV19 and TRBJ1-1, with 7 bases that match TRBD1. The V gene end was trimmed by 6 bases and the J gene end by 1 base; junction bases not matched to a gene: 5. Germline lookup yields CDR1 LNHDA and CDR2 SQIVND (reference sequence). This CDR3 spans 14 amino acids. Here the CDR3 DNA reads TGTGCCAGTAGGGAGAGACAGGGGAACACTGAAGCTTTCTTT. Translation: CASRERQGNTEAFF.

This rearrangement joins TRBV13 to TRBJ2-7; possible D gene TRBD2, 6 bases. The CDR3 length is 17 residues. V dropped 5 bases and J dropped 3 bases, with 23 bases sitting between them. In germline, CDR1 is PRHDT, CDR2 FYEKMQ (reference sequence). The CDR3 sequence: CASSLRLGGSHRYEQYF. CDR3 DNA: TGTGCCAGCAGCCTCAGACTGGGGGGATCTCATCGCTACGAGCAGTACTTC.

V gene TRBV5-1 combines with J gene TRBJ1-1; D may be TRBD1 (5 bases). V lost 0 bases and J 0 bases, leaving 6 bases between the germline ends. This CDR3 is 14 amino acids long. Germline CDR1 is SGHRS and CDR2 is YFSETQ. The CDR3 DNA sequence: TGCGCCAGCAGCTTGGGACAGATGAACACTGAAGCTTTCTTT. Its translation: CASSLGQMNTEAFF. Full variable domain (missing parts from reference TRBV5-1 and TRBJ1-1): KAGVTQTPRYLIKTRGQQVTLSCSPISGHRSVSWYQQTPGQGLQFLFEYFSETQRNKGNFPGRFSGRQFSNSRSEMNVSTLELGDSALYLCASSLGQMNTEAFFGQGTRLTVV.

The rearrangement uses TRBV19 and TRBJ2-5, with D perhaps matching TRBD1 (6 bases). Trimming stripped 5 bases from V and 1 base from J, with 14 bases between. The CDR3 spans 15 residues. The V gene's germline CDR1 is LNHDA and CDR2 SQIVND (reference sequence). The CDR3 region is CASSSGHLLQETQYF. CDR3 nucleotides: TGTGCCAGTAGTTCGGGACACCTCCTCCAAGAGACCCAGTACTTC.

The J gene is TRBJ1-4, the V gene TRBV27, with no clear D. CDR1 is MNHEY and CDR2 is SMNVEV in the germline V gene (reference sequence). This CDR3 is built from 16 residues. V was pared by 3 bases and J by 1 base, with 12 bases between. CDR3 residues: CASSLMAGRTNEKLFF. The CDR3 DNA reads TGTGCCAGCAGTTTGATGGCGGGGAGAACTAATGAAAAACTGTTTTTT.

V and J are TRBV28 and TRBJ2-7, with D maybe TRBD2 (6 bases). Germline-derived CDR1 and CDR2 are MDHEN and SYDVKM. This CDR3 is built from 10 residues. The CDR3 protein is CGAGRAEQYF. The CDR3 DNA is TGTGGGGCGGGACGGGCCGAGCAGTACTTC.

The CDR3 DNA follows: TGTGCCAGCAGATATACCCAGGGGGCGCCGGCTTTCTTT. Translation gives CASRYTQGAPAFF. The genes are TRBV6-6 and TRBJ1-1; TRBD1 matches at 8 bases. Germline CDR1 reads MNHNY; CDR2 reads SVGAGI (reference sequence). V lost 6 bases to trimming and J lost 11 bases; unmatched junction nucleotides: 11. The CDR3 has 13 residues.

The DNA of the CDR3 is TGCGCCAGCAGCAAAAGCTCCGGGACAGGGATCCAAGAGACCCAGTACTTC. Residues: CASSKSSGTGIQETQYF. This rearrangement joins TRBV5-1 to TRBJ2-5, with 9 bases lining up with TRBD1. The CDR3 runs to 17 residues. The V segment lost 4 bases and the J segment 1 base; nucleotides outside the gene matches: 11. Germline V gives CDR1 SGHRS, CDR2 YFSETQ.

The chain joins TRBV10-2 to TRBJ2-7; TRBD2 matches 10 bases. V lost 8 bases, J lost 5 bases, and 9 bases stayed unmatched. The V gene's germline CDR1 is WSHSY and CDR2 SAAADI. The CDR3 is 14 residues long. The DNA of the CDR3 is TGCGCCAGCGCGGCGGGACTAGCGTTCGACGAGCAGTACTTC. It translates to CASAAGLAFDEQYF.

The CDR3 sequence: CASSEGADEQFF. CDR3 bases: TGTGCCAGCAGTGAGGGGGCCGATGAGCAGTTCTTC. The chain combines TRBV2 with TRBJ2-1, with a weak D call TRBD1 (6 bases). Trimming cost V 3 bases and J 8 bases, with 8 bases left between them. Germline-derived CDR1 and CDR2 are SNHLY and FYNNEI. The CDR3 has 12 residues. The entire variable domain, with the rest obtained from reference TRBV2 and TRBJ2-1, is as follows: EPEVTQTPSHQVTQMGQEVILRCVPISNHLYFYWYRQILGQKVEFLVSFYNNEISEKSEIFDDQFSVERPDGSNFTLKIRSTKLEDSAMYFCASSEGADEQFFGPGTRLTVL.

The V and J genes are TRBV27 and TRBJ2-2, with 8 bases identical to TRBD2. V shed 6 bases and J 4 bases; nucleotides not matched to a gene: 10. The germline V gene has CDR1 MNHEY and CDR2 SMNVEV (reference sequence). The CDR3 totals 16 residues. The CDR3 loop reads CASRPRPLAVTGELFF. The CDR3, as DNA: TGTGCCAGCAGACCGCGCCCACTAGCGGTCACCGGGGAGCTGTTTTTT.

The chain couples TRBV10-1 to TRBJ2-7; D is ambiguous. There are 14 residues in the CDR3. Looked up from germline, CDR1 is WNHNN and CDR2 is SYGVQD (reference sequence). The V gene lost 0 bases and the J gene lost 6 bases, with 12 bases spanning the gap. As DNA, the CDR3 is TGCGCCAGCAGTGAGTCGAAACTCGGTAGCGAGCAGTACTTC. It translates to CASSESKLGSEQYF.

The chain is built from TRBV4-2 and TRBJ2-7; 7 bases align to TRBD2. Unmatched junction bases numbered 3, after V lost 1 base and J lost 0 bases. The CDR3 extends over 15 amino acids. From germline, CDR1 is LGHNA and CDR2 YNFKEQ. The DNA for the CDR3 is TGTGCCAGCAGCCAAGCTAGCGGTAACTCCTACGAGCAGTACTTC. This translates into CASSQASGNSYEQYF.

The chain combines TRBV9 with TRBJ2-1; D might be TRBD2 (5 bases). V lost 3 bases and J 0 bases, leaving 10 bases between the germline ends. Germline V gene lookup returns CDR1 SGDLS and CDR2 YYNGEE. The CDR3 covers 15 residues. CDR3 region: CASSERVSSYNEQFF. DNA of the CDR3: TGTGCCAGCAGCGAGAGGGTGAGCTCCTACAATGAGCAGTTCTTC.

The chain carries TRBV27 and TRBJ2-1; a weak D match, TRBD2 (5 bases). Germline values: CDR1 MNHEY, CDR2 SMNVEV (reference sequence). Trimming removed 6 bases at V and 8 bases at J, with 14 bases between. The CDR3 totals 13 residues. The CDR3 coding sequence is TGTGCCAGCAGCATGGGAAGGCGGGATGAGCAGTTCTTC. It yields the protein CASSMGRRDEQFF.

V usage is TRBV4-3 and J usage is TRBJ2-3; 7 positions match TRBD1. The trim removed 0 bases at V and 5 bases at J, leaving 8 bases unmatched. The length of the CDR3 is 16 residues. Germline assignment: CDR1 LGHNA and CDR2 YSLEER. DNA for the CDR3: TGCGCCAGCAGCCAAGATATAGGGGGCGTGGGAGATACGCAGTATTTT. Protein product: CASSQDIGGVGDTQYF.

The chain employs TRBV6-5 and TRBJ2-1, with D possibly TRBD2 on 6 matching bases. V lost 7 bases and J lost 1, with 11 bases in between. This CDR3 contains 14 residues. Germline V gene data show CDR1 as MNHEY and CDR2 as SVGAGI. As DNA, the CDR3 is TGTGCCAGCACCCGGGACTCTTCCTACAATGAGCAGTTCTTC. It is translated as CASTRDSSYNEQFF.